These 16 T cell receptor beta chains were all obtained from the same sample, sequenced in a study of blood T cells in healthy people across ages. A sample-barcoded 5' primer and a J-beta primer mix were used in a second PCR of roughly 7 to 12 cycles. TCRdb reprocessed the 5' RACE reads with MiXCR, giving one entry per CDR3 protein. The sample shows 910,000 or so distinct CDR3 sequences, roughly 50% of them seen only once. Sequenced input: blood. Receptor source: a woman aged 55-69 years in good health.

Of note for this clonotype: A junction boundary mismatches the germline segment, possibly from a read error. The rearrangement links TRBV4-3 to TRBJ2-1; 7 bases map to TRBD2. The CDR3 is 20 residues long. Germline values: CDR1 LGHNA, CDR2 YSLEER. Here the CDR3 reads CASSQESGSWGGSSYNGQYF. CDR3 DNA: TGCGCCAGCAGCCAAGAGAGCGGCTCGTGGGGCGGGAGCTCCTACAATGGGCAGTACTTT.

DNA for the CDR3: TGTGCCAGCAGCTCCAGGGAGCGGGGCACAGATACGCAGTATTTT. It translates to CASSSRERGTDTQYF. This chain joins TRBV11-2 and TRBJ2-3, with D tentatively TRBD2 (6 bases). The CDR3 sequence is 15 residues long. Germline V CDR1 and CDR2: SGHAT, FQNNGV. Trimming removed 4 bases at V and 1 base at J, with 12 bases between.

The chain has TRBV28 and TRBJ2-7; 10 bases match TRBD1. This CDR3 has 15 residues. The V segment lost 8 bases and the J segment 2 bases; nucleotides outside the gene matches: 9. Germline V gene lookup returns CDR1 MDHEN and CDR2 SYDVKM. The CDR3 loop is CASLGRDRGTYEQYF. In DNA form, the CDR3 reads TGTGCCAGCCTCGGTCGGGACAGGGGTACCTACGAGCAGTACTTC.

This chain connects TRBV9 to TRBJ2-3, with D possibly TRBD2 on 5 matching bases. Germline loops: CDR1 SGDLS, CDR2 YYNGEE. The CDR3 consists of 15 residues. V was cut by 3 bases and J by 4 bases, with 15 bases left in between. In DNA, the CDR3 is TGTGCCAGCAGCGCATCAGCGCGGGCCGCAGATACGCAGTATTTT. Its translation is CASSASARAADTQYF.

This rearrangement joins TRBV20-1 to TRBJ2-3; 8 bases agree with TRBD2. The CDR3 consists of 17 residues. The germline gives CDR1 DFQATT, CDR2 SNEGSKA (reference sequence). The V and J ends lost 0 bases and 3 bases, in that order; junction bases with no gene match: 11. The CDR3 region is CSARDSGLVLETDTQYF. CDR3 in DNA: TGCAGTGCTAGAGATTCGGGACTAGTGTTAGAGACAGATACGCAGTATTTT.

The chain uses TRBV29-1 and TRBJ2-7, with 9 bases aligning to TRBD1. CDR1 is SQVTM and CDR2 is ANQGSEA in the germline V gene. Germline trimming cut 6 bases from V and 4 bases from J; bases unmatched to any gene: 7. This CDR3 is 13 amino acids long. Here the CDR3 reads CSVTRDRAYEQYF. In nucleotides, the CDR3 is TGCAGCGTCACCCGGGACAGGGCGTACGAGCAGTACTTC.

This clonotype was found a few times. The J gene is TRBJ2-5, the V gene TRBV20-1, with D tentatively TRBD2 (6 bases). The germline gives CDR1 DFQATT, CDR2 SNEGSKA (reference sequence). The CDR3 has 17 residues. Trimming stripped 4 bases from V and 2 bases from J, with 23 bases between. CDR3 in amino acids: CSATPGTTFAGQETQYF. The CDR3 nucleotides are TGCAGTGCTACCCCCGGGACCACGTTTGCGGGGCAAGAGACCCAGTACTTC.

V and J are TRBV27 and TRBJ1-1, with D unclear. Per the germline V gene, CDR1 is MNHEY and CDR2 is SMNVEV (reference sequence). CDR3 length: 13 amino acids. The V end lost 8 bases, the J end lost 0 bases, and 10 bases lay between the germline ends. In nucleotides, the CDR3 is TGTGCCAGCGGGGAACGGATGAACACTGAAGCTTTCTTT. Amino acids: CASGERMNTEAFF.

V and J are TRBV6-2 or TRBV6-3 and TRBJ2-2; 11 nucleotides agree with TRBD2. Germline V CDR1 and CDR2: MNHEY, SVGEGT. Trimming cost V 6 bases and J 6 bases; bases outside gene matches: 12. The CDR3 loop spans 17 amino acids. The DNA for the CDR3 is TGTGCCAGCAGGGGCACTAGCGGGAGAGGTATTTCCGGGGAGCTGTTTTTT. The encoded protein is CASRGTSGRGISGELFF.

Remarks on this clonotype: A read error may produce the germline difference seen at one junction end. The V and J genes are TRBV28 and TRBJ2-7; 8 positions match TRBD2. Looked up from germline, CDR1 is MDHEN and CDR2 is SYDVKM. The CDR3 has 15 residues. The CDR3, as DNA: TGTGCCAGCGGTTTGGGCGGGAGGTCAGAGGACGAGCAGTACTTC. It is translated as CASGLGGRSEDEQYF.

J is TRBJ2-7 and V is TRBV7-2, with 8 bases lining up with TRBD2. Gene TRBJ2-5 matches the end of the DNA better, so the J call may be wrong. The CDR3 extends over 15 amino acids. The germline gives CDR1 SGHTA, CDR2 FQGNSA. CDR3 sequence reads: CASSAPEGAGATQYF. In nucleotides, the CDR3 is TGTGCCAGCAGCGCCCCGGAAGGAGCGGGAGCGACCCAGTACTTC.

The V call is TRBV18, the J call TRBJ2-1, with 9 nucleotides matching TRBD2. Germline CDR1 KGHSH, CDR2 LQKENI. V was clipped by 9 bases and J by 4 bases; unmatched bases: 7. This CDR3 contains 14 residues. The DNA of the CDR3 is TGTGCCAGTGGGATCCTAGCGGGATACAATGAGCAGTTCTTC. It translates to CASGILAGYNEQFF.

In nucleotides, the CDR3 is TGTGCCAGCAGTTCTTACGGGACCCAGTACGAGCAGTACTTC. Protein sequence: CASSSYGTQYEQYF. V usage is TRBV6-5 and J usage is TRBJ2-7; D may correspond to TRBD1 or TRBD2 (5 bases each). CDR1 is MNHEY, CDR2 SVGAGI, per germline. CDR3 length: 14 residues. V shed 4 bases and J shed 4 bases, with 14 bases lying between them.

This clonotype has just a few counts. This chain links TRBV12-3 or TRBV12-4 with TRBJ2-5; D gene uncertain. The CDR3 covers 14 residues. Trimming pared 2 bases from V and 3 bases from J, leaving 10 bases between. The CDR3 loop reads CASSLLDHKETQYF. In DNA form, the CDR3 reads TGTGCCAGCAGTTTATTAGATCACAAAGAGACCCAGTACTTC.

This chain's CDR3 is CASSFGLGAGNTEAFF. CDR3 sequence (DNA): TGCGCCAGCAGCTTTGGCCTTGGGGCTGGGAACACTGAAGCTTTCTTT. The chain recombines TRBV5-1 with TRBJ1-1, with D maybe TRBD1 (5 bases). Germline V gene sequence: CDR1 SGHRS, CDR2 YFSETQ. This CDR3 contains 16 residues. Trimming removed 2 bases at V and 1 base at J, with 15 bases between.

The rearrangement joins TRBV12-3 or TRBV12-4 to TRBJ2-7; 9 bases agree with TRBD1. V trimming: 5 bases; J trimming: 3 bases; junction bases outside the gene matches: 8. The CDR3 totals 15 residues. Here the CDR3 reads CASSPGTGTIYEQYF. In DNA, the CDR3 is TGTGCCAGCAGTCCAGGGACAGGGACAATCTACGAGCAGTACTTC.